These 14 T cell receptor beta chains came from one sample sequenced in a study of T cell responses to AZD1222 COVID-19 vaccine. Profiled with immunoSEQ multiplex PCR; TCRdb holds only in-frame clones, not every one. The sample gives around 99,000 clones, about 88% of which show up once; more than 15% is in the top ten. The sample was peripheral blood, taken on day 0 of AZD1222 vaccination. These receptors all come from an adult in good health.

CDR3 nucleotide sequence: TGTGCTAGTGGTTTGGTACTCTCGGCGGGCAATCAGCCCCAGCATTTT. Protein product: CASGLVLSAGNQPQHF. The rearrangement links TRBV12-5 to TRBJ1-5, with unresolved D. Germline CDR1 LGHNT, CDR2 FRNRAP. With 0 bases removed from V and 2 bases from J, the gap between germline ends came to 11 bases. This CDR3 spans 16 amino acids.

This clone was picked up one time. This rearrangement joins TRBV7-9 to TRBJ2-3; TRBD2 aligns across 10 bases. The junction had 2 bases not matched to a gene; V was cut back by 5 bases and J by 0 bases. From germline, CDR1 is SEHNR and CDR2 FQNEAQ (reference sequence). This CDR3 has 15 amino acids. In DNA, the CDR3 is TGTGCCAGCAGCAGGACTAGCGGTAGCACAGATACGCAGTATTTT. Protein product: CASSRTSGSTDTQYF.

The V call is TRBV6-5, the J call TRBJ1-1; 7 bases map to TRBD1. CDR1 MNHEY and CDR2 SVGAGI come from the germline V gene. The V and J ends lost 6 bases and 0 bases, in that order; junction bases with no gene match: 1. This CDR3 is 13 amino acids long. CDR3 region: CASSGQVNTEAFF. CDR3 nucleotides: TGTGCCAGCAGCGGACAGGTGAACACTGAAGCTTTCTTT.

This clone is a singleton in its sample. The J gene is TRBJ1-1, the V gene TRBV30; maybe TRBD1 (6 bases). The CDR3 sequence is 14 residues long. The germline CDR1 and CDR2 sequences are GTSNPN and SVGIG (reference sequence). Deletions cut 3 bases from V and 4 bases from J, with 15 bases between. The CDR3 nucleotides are TGTGCCTGGAGCCAAACAGGGAGGAGCACTGAAGCTTTCTTT. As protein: CAWSQTGRSTEAFF.

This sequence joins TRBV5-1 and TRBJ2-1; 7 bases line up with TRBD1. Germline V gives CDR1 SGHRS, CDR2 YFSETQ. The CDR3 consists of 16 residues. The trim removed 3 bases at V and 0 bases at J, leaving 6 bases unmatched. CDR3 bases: TGCGCCAGCAGCTCCCTGACAGGGAGCTCCTACAATGAGCAGTTCTTC. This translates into CASSSLTGSSYNEQFF. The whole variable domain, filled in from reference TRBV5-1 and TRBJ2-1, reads KAGVTQTPRYLIKTRGQQVTLSCSPISGHRSVSWYQQTPGQGLQFLFEYFSETQRNKGNFPGRFSGRQFSNSRSEMNVSTLELGDSALYLCASSSLTGSSYNEQFFGPGTRLTVL.

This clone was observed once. The CDR3 DNA sequence: TGTGCCAGTAGAGGGAGGTCCTACAATGAGCAGTTCTTC. This gives the protein CASRGRSYNEQFF. V usage is TRBV19 and J usage is TRBJ2-1; weak D call: TRBD2 (6 bases). Trimming cost V 6 bases and J 1 base, with 7 bases left between them. The CDR3 has 13 residues. Germline CDR1 and CDR2: LNHDA and SQIVND (reference sequence).

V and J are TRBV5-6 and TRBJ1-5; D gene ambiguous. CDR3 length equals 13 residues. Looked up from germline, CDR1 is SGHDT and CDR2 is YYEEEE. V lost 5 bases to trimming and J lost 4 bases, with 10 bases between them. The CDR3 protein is CASSSGINQPQHF. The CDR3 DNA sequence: TGTGCCAGCAGTTCGGGGATAAATCAGCCCCAGCATTTT.

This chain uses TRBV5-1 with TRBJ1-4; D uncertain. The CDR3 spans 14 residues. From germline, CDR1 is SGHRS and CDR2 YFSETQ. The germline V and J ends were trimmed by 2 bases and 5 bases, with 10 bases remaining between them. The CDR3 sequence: CASSLAGSNEKLFF. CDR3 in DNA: TGCGCCAGCAGCTTAGCGGGATCAAATGAAAAACTGTTTTTT.

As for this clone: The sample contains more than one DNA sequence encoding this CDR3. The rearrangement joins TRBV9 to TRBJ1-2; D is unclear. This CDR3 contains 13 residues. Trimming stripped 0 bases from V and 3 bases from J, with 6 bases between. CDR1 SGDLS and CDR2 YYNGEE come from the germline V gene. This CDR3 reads CASSVGTDYGYTF. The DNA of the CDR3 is TGTGCCAGCAGCGTAGGCACAGACTATGGCTACACCTTC.

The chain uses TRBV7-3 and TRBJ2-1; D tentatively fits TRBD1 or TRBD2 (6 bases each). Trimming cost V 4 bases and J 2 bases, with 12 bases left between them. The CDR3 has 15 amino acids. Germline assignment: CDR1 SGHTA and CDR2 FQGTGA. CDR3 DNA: TGTGCCAGCAGCTCAGTAGGGGGGACCTACAATGAGCAGTTCTTC. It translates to CASSSVGGTYNEQFF.

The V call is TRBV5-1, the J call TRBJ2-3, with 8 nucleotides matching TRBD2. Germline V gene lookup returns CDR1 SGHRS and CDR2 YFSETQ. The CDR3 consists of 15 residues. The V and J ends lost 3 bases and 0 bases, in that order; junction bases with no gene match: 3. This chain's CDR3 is CASSSSGSSTDTQYF. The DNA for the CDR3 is TGCGCCAGCAGCTCAAGCGGGAGTAGCACAGATACGCAGTATTTT.

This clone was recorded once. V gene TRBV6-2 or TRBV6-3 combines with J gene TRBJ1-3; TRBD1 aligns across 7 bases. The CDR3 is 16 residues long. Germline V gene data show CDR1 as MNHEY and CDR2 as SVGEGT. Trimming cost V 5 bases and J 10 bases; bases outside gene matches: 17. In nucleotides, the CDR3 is TGTGCCAGCAGTAAACCGACAGGGAACTTGAGGAGTACCATATATTTT. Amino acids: CASSKPTGNLRSTIYF.

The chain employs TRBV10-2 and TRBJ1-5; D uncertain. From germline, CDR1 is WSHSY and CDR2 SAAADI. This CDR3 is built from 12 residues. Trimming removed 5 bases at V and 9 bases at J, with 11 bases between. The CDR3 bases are TGCGCCAGCAGTCTGACTTCTGGGCCCCAGCATTTT. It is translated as CASSLTSGPQHF.

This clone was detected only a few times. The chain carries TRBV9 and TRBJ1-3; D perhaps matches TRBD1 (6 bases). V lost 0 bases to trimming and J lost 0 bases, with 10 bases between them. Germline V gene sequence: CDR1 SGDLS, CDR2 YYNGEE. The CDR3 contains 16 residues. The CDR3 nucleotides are TGTGCCAGCAGCGTAGCACAGGGCTCCTCTGGAAACACCATATATTTT. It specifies CASSVAQGSSGNTIYF.